A single sample gave rise to the 4 T cell receptor beta chains below, sequenced in a study of cytomegalovirus exposure and HLA in healthy donors. The primer mix had 60 Vbeta and 13 Jbeta primers. TCRdb's table, derived via immunoSEQ multiplex PCR, lists solely in-frame clones and lacks some. The table shows over 70,000 clones, with around 80% occurring only once. The material sequenced was PBMCs. These receptors all stem from a man aged 18 to 30 in good health and CMV-seronegative.

A few counts support this clone. The J gene is TRBJ2-5, the V gene TRBV15, with 16 bases aligning to TRBD2. V lost 3 bases to trimming and J lost 1 base; unmatched junction nucleotides: 14. CDR3 length: 21 residues. From germline, CDR1 is LNHNV and CDR2 YYDKDF (reference sequence). The CDR3 sequence: CATSSKTGTSGGGSLQETQYF. The CDR3 DNA sequence: TGTGCCACCAGCAGTAAAACCGGGACTAGCGGGGGGGGGTCCCTCCAAGAGACCCAGTACTTC.

This rearrangement joins TRBV5-1 to TRBJ1-1; TRBD1 agrees at 7 bases. V shed 4 bases and J 3 bases; nucleotides not matched to a gene: 6. The V gene's germline CDR1 is SGHRS and CDR2 YFSETQ. CDR3 size: 14 residues. CDR3 loop: CASSRQGLDTEAFF. The CDR3 DNA follows: TGCGCCAGCAGCAGACAGGGTCTGGACACTGAAGCTTTCTTT.

This clone appeared a few times. This chain connects TRBV7-9 to TRBJ1-1; D perhaps matches TRBD1 (5 bases). CDR1 and CDR2 from the germline V gene are SEHNR and FQNEAQ (reference sequence). V lost 1 base to trimming and J lost 1 base, with 10 bases between them. The CDR3 sequence is 15 residues long. CDR3 amino acids: CASSLGGRKNTEAFF. The CDR3 DNA reads as TGTGCCAGCAGCTTAGGGGGCAGAAAGAACACTGAAGCTTTCTTT.

The CDR3 DNA reads TGTGCCAGCAGCGCGAGATGGGGGGATGAAGCTTTCTTT. It is translated as CASSARWGDEAFF. The V and J genes are TRBV14 and TRBJ1-1; perhaps TRBD1 as D (5 bases). V lost 5 bases and J lost 7, with 14 bases in between. In germline, CDR1 is SGHDN, CDR2 FVKESK. The CDR3 spans 13 residues.